One and the same sample provided the 18 T cell receptor beta chains below, sequenced in a study of shared clonotypes between healthy human individuals (dated by TCRdb to about 2020). The library was prepared using the immunoSEQ multiplex PCR assay. TCRdb's version of the immuneACCESS table is confined to in-frame rearrangements and falls short of the full clone set. An unresolved V gene accounts for under half of the shortfall where checked; the remainder is of unknown origin. This sample comprises about 700,000 clones, under 95% of them detected only once. The leading ten clones occupy 20% to 25% of the sample. CD8 naive samples were obtained by positive selection for CCR7 among CD45RO-negative cells, yielding a CD45RA+CCR7+ population from which TemRA cells were excluded. Sequencing used naive CD8+ T cells sorted from blood. Read against the paper, the sample's cell subset or site label means: CD45RA+CCR7+. These receptors were taken from a man between 25 and 39 years old in good health.

V gene TRBV30 combines with J gene TRBJ1-5, with 7 nucleotides matching TRBD1. The CDR3 is 15 residues long. Germline CDR1 and CDR2: GTSNPN and SVGIG (reference sequence). The V and J ends lost 2 bases and 0 bases, in that order; junction bases with no gene match: 4. Here the CDR3 DNA reads TGTGCCTGGAGTACCGGGACAGTTAGCAATCAGCCCCAGCATTTT. It encodes CAWSTGTVSNQPQHF.

The CDR3 region is CASSVVETPTPDTQYF. For the CDR3, the DNA is TGTGCCAGCAGCGTAGTAGAGACCCCTACCCCAGATACGCAGTATTTT. V usage is TRBV9 and J usage is TRBJ2-3, with D uncertain. Trimming cost V 0 bases and J 4 bases, with 15 bases left between them. The CDR3 has 16 residues. Germline V gives CDR1 SGDLS, CDR2 YYNGEE. The entire variable domain, with the rest obtained from reference TRBV9 and TRBJ2-3, is as follows: DSGVTQTPKHLITATGQRVTLRCSPRSGDLSVYWYQQSLDQGLQFLIQYYNGEERAKGNILERFSAQQFPDLHSELNLSSLELGDSALYFCASSVVETPTPDTQYFGPGTRLTVL.

Regarding this clone: This specimen includes other DNA sequences encoding the same CDR3. The chain couples TRBV5-1 to TRBJ2-1; weak D call: TRBD2 (5 bases). Trimming shortened V by 0 bases and J by 1 base, and 8 bases separated the two germline ends. CDR3 length equals 15 residues. Germline loops: CDR1 SGHRS, CDR2 YFSETQ. CDR3 coding DNA: TGCGCCAGCAGCTTGGGAGGGAGTTCCTACAATGAGCAGTTCTTC. Its protein product is CASSLGGSSYNEQFF.

In this sample, this clone turned up a few times. V gene TRBV4-3 combines with J gene TRBJ2-7; D gene ambiguous. Deletions cut 8 bases from V and 3 bases from J, with 2 bases between. The germline gives CDR1 LGHNA, CDR2 YSLEER. The CDR3 contains 9 residues. For the CDR3, the DNA is TGCGCCAGCGTCTACGAGCAGTACTTC. This gives the protein CASVYEQYF.

The chain combines TRBV27 with TRBJ1-2; 10 bases are shared with TRBD1. With V trimmed by 0 bases and J by 3 bases, 7 bases remained unmatched. The CDR3 runs to 17 residues. CDR1 MNHEY and CDR2 SMNVEV come from the germline V gene (reference sequence). This chain's CDR3 is CASSLSWGDRGDYGYTF. Written as DNA, the CDR3 is TGTGCCAGCAGTTTATCATGGGGGGACAGGGGAGACTATGGCTACACCTTC.

The chain links TRBV5-1 to TRBJ2-7; D possibly corresponds to TRBD1 (6 bases). CDR1 is SGHRS and CDR2 is YFSETQ in the germline V gene. The CDR3 has 16 amino acids. V dropped 3 bases and J dropped 1 base, with 17 bases sitting between them. The CDR3 protein is CASSSTWAGESYEQYF. For the CDR3, the DNA is TGCGCCAGCAGCTCTACCTGGGCAGGGGAATCCTACGAGCAGTACTTC.

The chain recombines TRBV6-5 with TRBJ2-3; 7 bases match TRBD2. With 5 bases clipped from V and 0 bases from J, the junction kept 5 bases outside the gene matches. This CDR3 has 15 residues. Germline V CDR1 and CDR2: MNHEY, SVGAGI. Here the CDR3 reads CASSIRDYSTDTQYF. CDR3 bases: TGTGCCAGCAGTATCCGGGACTATAGCACAGATACGCAGTATTTT.

The chain has TRBV15 and TRBJ2-5; possible D gene TRBD1, 5 bases. The CDR3 is 15 residues long. Trimming removed 5 bases at V and 3 bases at J, with 16 bases between. From germline, CDR1 is LNHNV and CDR2 YYDKDF (reference sequence). The CDR3 DNA reads as TGTGCCACCAGCCCCGACGGATGGGGCAAAGAGACCCAGTACTTC. Translating gives CATSPDGWGKETQYF.

The chain carries TRBV29-1 and TRBJ2-5, with 11 bases aligning to TRBD2. V was pared by 4 bases and J by 4 bases, with 8 bases of the junction left unmatched. The CDR3 totals 15 residues. The V gene's germline CDR1 is SQVTM and CDR2 ANQGSEA. The CDR3 sequence is CSVGDGTSGVETQYF. The CDR3 nucleotides are TGCAGCGTTGGGGACGGGACTAGCGGTGTAGAGACCCAGTACTTC.

Regarding this clone: This sample also contains other DNA sequences that code for the same CDR3. The V and J genes are TRBV27 and TRBJ2-7; 10 bases are a match to TRBD1. Germline V gene sequence: CDR1 MNHEY, CDR2 SMNVEV (reference sequence). The length of the CDR3 is 14 residues. The ends lost 3 bases at V and 4 bases at J; junction bases unmatched: 3. CDR3 nucleotides: TGTGCCAGCAGTTTCGGACAGGGGGGATACGAGCAGTACTTC. Amino acids: CASSFGQGGYEQYF.

The rearrangement uses TRBV14 and TRBJ2-1, with TRBD2 matching 10 bases. There are 17 residues in the CDR3. The germline CDR1 and CDR2 sequences are SGHDN and FVKESK. V was pared by 2 bases and J by 7 bases, with 11 bases of the junction left unmatched. The CDR3 spells CASSQSPGTSEVNEQFF. The CDR3 DNA is TGTGCCAGCAGCCAATCACCCGGGACTAGCGAAGTGAATGAGCAGTTCTTC.

This clone was seen a single time. V usage is TRBV11-3 and J usage is TRBJ2-2; 7 nucleotides match TRBD1. From germline, CDR1 is SGHNT and CDR2 YENEEA. The V and J ends lost 0 bases and 2 bases, in that order; junction bases with no gene match: 9. The CDR3 spans 18 residues. CDR3 bases: TGTGCCAGCAGCTTAGATAGGTTTCGGGACAGCAACACCGGGGAGCTGTTTTTT. Its translation: CASSLDRFRDSNTGELFF.

The V and J genes are TRBV11-2 and TRBJ2-3; tentative D call: TRBD2 (5 bases). CDR1 is SGHAT and CDR2 is FQNNGV in the germline V gene. The CDR3 is made up of 15 amino acids. Trimming shortened V by 0 bases and J by 2 bases, and 9 bases separated the two germline ends. This CDR3 reads CASSLDGGYTDTQYF. CDR3 in DNA: TGTGCCAGCAGCTTAGATGGAGGCTACACAGATACGCAGTATTTT.

This chain uses TRBV28 with TRBJ1-1; D is unresolved. This CDR3 spans 13 amino acids. CDR1 and CDR2 from the germline V gene are MDHEN and SYDVKM. Trimming stripped 7 bases from V and 0 bases from J, with 9 bases between. The chain's CDR3 is CASKKVMNTEAFF. CDR3 sequence (DNA): TGTGCCAGCAAAAAAGTTATGAACACTGAAGCTTTCTTT.

In DNA, the CDR3 is TGTGCCAGCAGTTCTGTGTTTCAAGAGACCCAGTACTTC. Its translation is CASSSVFQETQYF. The rearrangement uses TRBV27 and TRBJ2-5; D is ambiguous. CDR1 is MNHEY and CDR2 is SMNVEV in the germline V gene (reference sequence). The CDR3 consists of 13 residues. Trimming removed 4 bases at V and 2 bases at J, with 8 bases between.

This clone was detected only once. This rearrangement joins TRBV7-6 to TRBJ2-6; 11 nucleotides line up with TRBD1. CDR1 and CDR2 from the germline V gene are SGHVS and FNYEAQ. The CDR3 has 19 residues. The ends lost 4 bases at V and 1 base at J; junction bases unmatched: 9. The CDR3 DNA sequence: TGTGCCAGCAGCTCCTCACGGGACAGGGGGTTGTCTGGGGCCAACGTCCTGACTTTC. Encoded protein: CASSSSRDRGLSGANVLTF.

The rearrangement links TRBV5-1 to TRBJ2-5, with D possibly called TRBD1 or TRBD2 (6 bases each). This CDR3 has 16 amino acids. Looked up from germline, CDR1 is SGHRS and CDR2 is YFSETQ. V was trimmed by 3 bases and J by 5 bases, leaving 20 bases between them. For the CDR3, the DNA is TGCGCCAGCAGCTACACCGAACAGGGACTCGATGAGACCCAGTACTTC. This codes for CASSYTEQGLDETQYF.

This clone was seen a single time. The chain joins TRBV6-5 to TRBJ2-2; D may be TRBD1 or TRBD2 (5 bases each). CDR1 MNHEY and CDR2 SVGAGI come from the germline V gene. Trimming left V 2 bases short and J 3 bases short, with 13 bases between. This CDR3 is built from 16 residues. In nucleotides, the CDR3 is TGTGCCAGCAGTTACCTAGGGACGCGGGACACCGGGGAGCTGTTTTTT. It is translated as CASSYLGTRDTGELFF.